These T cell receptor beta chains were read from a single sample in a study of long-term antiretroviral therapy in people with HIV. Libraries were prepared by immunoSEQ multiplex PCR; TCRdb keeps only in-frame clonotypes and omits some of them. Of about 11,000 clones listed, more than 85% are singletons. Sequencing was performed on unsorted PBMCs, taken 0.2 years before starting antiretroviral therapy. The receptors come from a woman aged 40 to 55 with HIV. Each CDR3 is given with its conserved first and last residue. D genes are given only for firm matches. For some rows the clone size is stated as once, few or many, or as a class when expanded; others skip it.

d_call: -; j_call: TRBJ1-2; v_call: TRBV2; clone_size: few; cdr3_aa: CASKGWGTTYGYTF; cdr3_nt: TGTGCCAGCAAGGGTTGGGGGACAACCTATGGCTACACCTTC
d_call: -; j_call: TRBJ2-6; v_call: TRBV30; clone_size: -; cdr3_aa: CAWGYAGANVLTF; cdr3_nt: TGTGCCTGGGGGTACGCTGGGGCCAACGTCCTGACTTTC
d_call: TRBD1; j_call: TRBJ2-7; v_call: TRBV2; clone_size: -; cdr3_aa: CASRFQGANEQYF; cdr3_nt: TGTGCCAGCAGGTTCCAGGGGGCTAACGAGCAGTACTTC
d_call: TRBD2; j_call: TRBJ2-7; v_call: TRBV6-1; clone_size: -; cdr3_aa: CASSQDRTSGVYEQYF; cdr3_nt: TGTGCCAGCAGTCAAGACAGAACTAGCGGGGTATACGAGCAGTACTTC
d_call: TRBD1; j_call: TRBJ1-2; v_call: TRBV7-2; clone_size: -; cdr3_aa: CASSLVGQLNYGYTF; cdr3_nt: TGTGCCAGCAGCTTAGTGGGACAGCTTAACTATGGCTACACCTTC
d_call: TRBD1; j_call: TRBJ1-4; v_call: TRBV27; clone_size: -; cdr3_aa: CASSSTGTVVEEKLFF; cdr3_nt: TGTGCCAGCAGTTCGACCGGGACAGTAGTTGAGGAAAAACTGTTTTTT
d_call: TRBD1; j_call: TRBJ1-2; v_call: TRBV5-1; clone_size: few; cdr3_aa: CASRDTGGDNYGYTF; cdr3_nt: TGCGCCAGCAGAGACACAGGGGGCGACAACTATGGCTACACCTTC
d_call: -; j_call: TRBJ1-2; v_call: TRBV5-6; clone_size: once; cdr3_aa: CASSLGVRAPNYGYTF; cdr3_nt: TGTGCCAGCAGCTTGGGGGTCCGCGCCCCTAACTATGGCTACACCTTC
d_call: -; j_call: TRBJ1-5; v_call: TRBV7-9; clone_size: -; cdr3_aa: CASSGGLSGGQPQHF; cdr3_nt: TGTGCCAGCAGCGGGGGGCTTTCTGGGGGTCAGCCCCAGCATTTT
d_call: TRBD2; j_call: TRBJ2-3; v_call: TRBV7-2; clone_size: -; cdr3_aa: CASSPKVGGAQGTQYF; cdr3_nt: TGTGCCAGCAGCCCCAAGGTCGGGGGGGCGCAAGGTACGCAGTATTTT
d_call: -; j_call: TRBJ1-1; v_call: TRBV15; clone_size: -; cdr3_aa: CATSRGQDGDTEAFF; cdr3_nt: TGTGCCACCAGCAGAGGACAGGACGGTGACACTGAAGCTTTCTTT
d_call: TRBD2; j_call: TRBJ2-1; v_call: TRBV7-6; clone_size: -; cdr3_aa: CASGEGSYNEQFF; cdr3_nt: TGTGCCAGTGGGGAGGGATCCTACAATGAGCAGTTCTTC
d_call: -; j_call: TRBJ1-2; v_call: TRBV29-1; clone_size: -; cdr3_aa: CSVETNYGYTF; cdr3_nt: TGCAGCGTTGAGACAAATTATGGCTACACCTTC
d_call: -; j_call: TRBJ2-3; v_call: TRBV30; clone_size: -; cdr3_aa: CAWSVGTDTQYF; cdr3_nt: TGTGCCTGGAGTGTAGGAACAGATACGCAGTATTTT
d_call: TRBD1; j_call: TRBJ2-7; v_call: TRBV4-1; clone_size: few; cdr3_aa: CASSQVDRGLYEQYF; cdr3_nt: TGCGCCAGCAGCCAAGTGGACAGGGGGCTCTACGAGCAGTACTTC
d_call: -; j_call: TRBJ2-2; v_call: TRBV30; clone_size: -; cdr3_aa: CASLPLTARGTGELFF; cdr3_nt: TGTGCCTCACTCCCGCTGACGGCCCGGGGGACCGGGGAGCTGTTTTTT
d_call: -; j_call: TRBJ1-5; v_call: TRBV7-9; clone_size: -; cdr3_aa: CASSPGTQSAQPQHF; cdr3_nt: TGTGCCAGCAGCCCCGGGACCCAATCGGCTCAGCCCCAGCATTTT
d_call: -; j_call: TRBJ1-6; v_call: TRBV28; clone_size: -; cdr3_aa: CASSLRTDYNSPLHF; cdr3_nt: TGTGCCAGCAGTTTACGGACGGACTATAATTCACCCCTCCACTTT
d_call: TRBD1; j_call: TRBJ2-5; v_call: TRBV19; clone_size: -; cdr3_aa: CASSMTGMRETQYF; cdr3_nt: TGTGCCAGTAGTATGACAGGGATGAGGGAGACCCAGTACTTC
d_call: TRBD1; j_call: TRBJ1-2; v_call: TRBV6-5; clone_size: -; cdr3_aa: CASSPDRDHGYTF; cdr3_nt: TGTGCCAGCAGTCCAGACAGGGACCATGGCTACACCTTC
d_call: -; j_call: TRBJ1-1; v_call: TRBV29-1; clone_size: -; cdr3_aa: CSVGDGGRTEAFF; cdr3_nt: TGCAGCGTTGGGGACGGCGGGCGCACTGAAGCTTTCTTT
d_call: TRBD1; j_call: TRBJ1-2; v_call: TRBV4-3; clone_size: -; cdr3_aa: CASSQVGQGANYGYTF; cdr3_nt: TGCGCCAGCAGCCAAGTGGGACAGGGAGCTAACTATGGCTACACCTTC